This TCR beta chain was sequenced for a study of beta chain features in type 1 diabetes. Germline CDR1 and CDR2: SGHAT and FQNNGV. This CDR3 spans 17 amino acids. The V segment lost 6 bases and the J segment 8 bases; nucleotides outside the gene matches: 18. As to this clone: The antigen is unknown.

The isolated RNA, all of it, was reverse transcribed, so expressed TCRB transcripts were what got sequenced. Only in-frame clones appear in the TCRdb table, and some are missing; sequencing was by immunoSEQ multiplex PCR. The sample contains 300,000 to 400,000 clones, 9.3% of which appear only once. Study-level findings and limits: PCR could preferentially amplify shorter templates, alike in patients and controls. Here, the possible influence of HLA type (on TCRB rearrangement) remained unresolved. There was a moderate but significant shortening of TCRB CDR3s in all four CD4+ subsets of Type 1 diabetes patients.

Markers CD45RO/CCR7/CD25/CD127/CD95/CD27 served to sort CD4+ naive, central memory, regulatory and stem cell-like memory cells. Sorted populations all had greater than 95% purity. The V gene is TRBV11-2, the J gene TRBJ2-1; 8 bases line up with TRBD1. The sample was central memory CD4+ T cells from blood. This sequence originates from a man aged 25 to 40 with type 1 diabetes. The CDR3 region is CASSFSPQGAGIDEQFF. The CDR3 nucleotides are TGTGCCAGCAGTTTTTCCCCCCAGGGGGCGGGCATTGATGAGCAGTTCTTC.